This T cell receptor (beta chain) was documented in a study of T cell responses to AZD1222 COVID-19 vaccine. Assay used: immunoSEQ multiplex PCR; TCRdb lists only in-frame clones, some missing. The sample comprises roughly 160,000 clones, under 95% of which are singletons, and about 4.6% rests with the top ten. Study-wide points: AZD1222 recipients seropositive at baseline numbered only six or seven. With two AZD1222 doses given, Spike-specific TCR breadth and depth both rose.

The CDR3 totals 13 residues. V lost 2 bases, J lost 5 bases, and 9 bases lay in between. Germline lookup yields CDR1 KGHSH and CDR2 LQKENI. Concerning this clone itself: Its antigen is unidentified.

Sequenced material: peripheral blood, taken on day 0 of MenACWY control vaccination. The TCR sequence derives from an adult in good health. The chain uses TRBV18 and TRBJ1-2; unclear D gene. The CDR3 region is CASSPKDGYGYTF. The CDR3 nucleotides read TGTGCCAGCTCACCAAAGGATGGATATGGCTACACCTTC.